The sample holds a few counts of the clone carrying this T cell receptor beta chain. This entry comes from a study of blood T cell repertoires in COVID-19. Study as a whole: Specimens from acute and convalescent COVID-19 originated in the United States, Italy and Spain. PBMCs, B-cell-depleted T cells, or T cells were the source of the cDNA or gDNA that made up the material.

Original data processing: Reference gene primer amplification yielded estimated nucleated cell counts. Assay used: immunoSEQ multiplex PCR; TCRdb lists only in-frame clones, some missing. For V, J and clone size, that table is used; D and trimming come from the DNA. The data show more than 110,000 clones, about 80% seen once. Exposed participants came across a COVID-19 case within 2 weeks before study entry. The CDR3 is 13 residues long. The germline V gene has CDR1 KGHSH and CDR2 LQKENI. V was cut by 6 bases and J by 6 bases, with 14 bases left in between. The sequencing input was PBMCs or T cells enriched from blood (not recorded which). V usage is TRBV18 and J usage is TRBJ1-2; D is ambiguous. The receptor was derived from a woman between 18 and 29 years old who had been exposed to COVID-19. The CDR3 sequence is CASSPRREDGYTF. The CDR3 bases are TGTGCCAGCTCCCCGAGGCGAGAGGATGGCTACACCTTC.